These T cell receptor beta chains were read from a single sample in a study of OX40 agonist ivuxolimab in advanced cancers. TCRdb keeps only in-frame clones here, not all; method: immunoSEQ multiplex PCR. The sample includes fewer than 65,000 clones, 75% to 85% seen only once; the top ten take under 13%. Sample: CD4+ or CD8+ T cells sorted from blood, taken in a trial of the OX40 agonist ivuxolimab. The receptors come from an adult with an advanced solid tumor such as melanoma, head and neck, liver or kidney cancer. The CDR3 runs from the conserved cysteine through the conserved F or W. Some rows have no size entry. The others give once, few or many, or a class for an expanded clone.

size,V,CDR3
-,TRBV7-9,CASSAGTNNSPLHF
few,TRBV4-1,CASSQGPINTEAFF
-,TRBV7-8,CASSPRTFLGEKLFF
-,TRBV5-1,CASSIVPEKLFF
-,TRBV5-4,CASRPGGRAARSYEQYF
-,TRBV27,CASSSPPWTSGGGSYNEQFF
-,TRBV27,CASSPPPGLAGVGSYEQYF
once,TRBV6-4,CASTRPNRGPSGANVLTF
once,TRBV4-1,CASSQGGQGELIAKNIQYF
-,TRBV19,CASSIRLAGAPEQFF
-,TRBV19,CASTNGGGASYNEQFF
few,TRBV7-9,CASTDGSSYEQYF
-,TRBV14,CASSPGLRHQKVSEAFF
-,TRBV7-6,CASSLVAVGETQYF
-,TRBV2,CASSGYNEQFF
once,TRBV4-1,CASSQGLAGANPSYEQYF
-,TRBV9,CASSVGLGSMNTEAFF
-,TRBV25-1,CASSPVLGATNEKLFF